This TCR beta chain stems from a study of blood T cell repertoires in COVID-19. This CDR3 region has 16 residues. V lost 0 bases and J lost 1; bases outside the gene matches: 3. CDR1 is SGHRS and CDR2 is YFSETQ in the germline V gene. Enrollment of patients from Seattle took place during active infection, with longitudinal follow-up. Authors' methods: Nucleated cell number was recorded as an estimate derived from reference gene primer amplification. The table came from immunoSEQ multiplex PCR; TCRdb's copy has only in-frame clones and leaves some out. V and J calls and clone size follow that table, whereas D and trimming were derived from the DNA. The repertoire includes roughly 460,000 clones, 70% to 90% of them detected once, and around 0.92% sits in the top ten.

The sample taken for sequencing was peripheral blood. The chain carries TRBV5-1 and TRBJ2-2; 7 nucleotides agree with TRBD2. This clonotype originated in a man aged 18 to 29 with COVID-19, enrolled during active disease. CDR3 loop: CASSLDGRRNTGELFF. The CDR3 DNA follows: TGCGCCAGCAGCTTGGACGGGAGGAGGAACACCGGGGAGCTGTTTTTT.